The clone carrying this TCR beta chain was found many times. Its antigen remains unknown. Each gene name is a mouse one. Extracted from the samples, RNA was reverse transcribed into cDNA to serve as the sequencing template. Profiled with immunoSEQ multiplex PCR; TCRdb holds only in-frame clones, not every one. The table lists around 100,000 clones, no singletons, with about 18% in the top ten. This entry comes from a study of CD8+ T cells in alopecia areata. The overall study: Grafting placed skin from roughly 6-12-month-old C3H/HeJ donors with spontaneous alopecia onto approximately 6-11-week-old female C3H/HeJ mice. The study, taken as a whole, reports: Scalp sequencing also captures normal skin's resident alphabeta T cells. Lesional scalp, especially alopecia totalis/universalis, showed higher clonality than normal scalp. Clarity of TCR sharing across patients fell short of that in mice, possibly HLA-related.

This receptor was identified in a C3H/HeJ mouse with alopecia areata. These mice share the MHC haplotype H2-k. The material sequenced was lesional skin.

The CDR3 DNA, read in part, is TGTGCCAGCAGTGATGGCAGGGGCTCCTAT. Protein sequence: CASSDGRGSY. The complete CDR3 sequence is CASSDGRGSYEQYF. The rearrangement links TRBV13-1 to TRBJ2-7; tentatively, D is TRBD1 (6 bases). The CDR3 end falls 4 residues outside the read, so it is completed with the germline J gene. In germline, CDR1 is NSHNY, CDR2 SYGAGN. V was trimmed by 0 bases and J by 0 bases, leaving 7 bases between them. This CDR3 has 14 amino acids.